The 26 T cell receptor beta chains below were found in one sample sequenced in a study of blood T cell repertoires in COVID-19. Some clones are missing from TCRdb's copy, which holds only in-frame ones; the method was immunoSEQ multiplex PCR. The table shows about 150,000 clones, with around 83% occurring only once. Sequences were obtained from peripheral blood. These receptors originate from a woman aged 55-70 years with COVID-19, enrolled during active disease.

This sequence joins TRBV7-8 and TRBJ1-5; TRBD1 matches 10 bases. The J segment lost 2 bases and the V segment lost 4 bases, leaving 5 bases of the junction unmatched. The CDR3 is 16 residues long. The germline V gene encodes CDR1 SGHVS and CDR2 FQNEAQ. As DNA, the CDR3 is TGTGCCAGCAGCTCCCCGACAGGGGGCCGCAATCAGCCCCAGCATTTT. Its translation is CASSSPTGGRNQPQHF.

The rearrangement links TRBV9 to TRBJ2-2, with a weak D call TRBD2 (5 bases). V shed 3 bases and J shed 6 bases, with 12 bases lying between them. Germline V gene lookup returns CDR1 SGDLS and CDR2 YYNGEE. There are 14 residues in the CDR3. This CDR3 reads CASSARGAPGELFF. The CDR3 region has the DNA TGTGCCAGCAGCGCCCGGGGAGCCCCCGGGGAGCTGTTTTTT.

The chain carries TRBV18 and TRBJ2-2; 8 positions match TRBD1. V shed 4 bases and J 1 base; nucleotides not matched to a gene: 5. Germline lookup yields CDR1 KGHSH and CDR2 LQKENI. The CDR3 is made up of 16 amino acids. This CDR3 reads CASSLGQGLNTGELFF. CDR3 DNA sequence: TGTGCCAGCTCACTCGGACAGGGCTTGAACACCGGGGAGCTGTTTTTT.

The V gene is TRBV9, the J gene TRBJ1-1; D perhaps matches TRBD1 (6 bases). Germline CDR1 and CDR2: SGDLS and YYNGEE. V was trimmed by 1 base and J by 3 bases, leaving 13 bases between them. There are 15 residues in the CDR3. CDR3 residues: CASSVTTRGDTEAFF. The CDR3 DNA is TGTGCCAGCAGCGTAACGACCAGGGGTGACACTGAAGCTTTCTTT. The variable domain in full, with the rest retrieved from reference TRBV9 and TRBJ1-1, is DSGVTQTPKHLITATGQRVTLRCSPRSGDLSVYWYQQSLDQGLQFLIQYYNGEERAKGNILERFSAQQFPDLHSELNLSSLELGDSALYFCASSVTTRGDTEAFFGQGTRLTVV.

This chain joins TRBV2 and TRBJ1-2; D possibly corresponds to TRBD1 (6 bases). Trimming removed 3 bases at V and 4 bases at J, with 6 bases between. The CDR3 length is 12 residues. Germline V gene data show CDR1 as SNHLY and CDR2 as FYNNEI. The CDR3 loop reads CASSETGYGYTF. The DNA of the CDR3 is TGTGCCAGCAGTGAGACAGGCTATGGCTACACCTTC.

The chain employs TRBV7-3 and TRBJ1-6; no clear D. Germline CDR1 is SGHTA and CDR2 is FQGTGA. Trimming cost V 5 bases and J 7 bases, with 12 bases left between them. This CDR3 comprises 14 residues. CDR3 coding DNA: TGTGCCAGCAGCCCAGACGCGCGGAATTCACCCCTCCACTTT. This sequence encodes CASSPDARNSPLHF.

The chain combines TRBV3-1 (or the pseudogene TRBV3-2) with TRBJ1-4; tentative D call: TRBD1 (6 bases). The V end lost 3 bases, the J end lost 4 bases, and 15 bases lay between the germline ends. This CDR3 contains 16 residues. Germline loops: CDR1 LGHDT, CDR2 YNNKEL (reference sequence). This CDR3 is CASSQATGMVNEKLFF. The CDR3 DNA sequence: TGTGCCAGCAGCCAGGCTACAGGGATGGTTAATGAAAAACTGTTTTTT.

The chain joins TRBV30 to TRBJ2-7; 9 bases are a match to TRBD1. V gave up 2 bases and J gave up 8 bases; unmatched junction bases: 7. This CDR3 has 13 amino acids. Per germline, CDR1 GTSNPN and CDR2 SVGIG (reference sequence). CDR3 nucleotides: TGTGCCTGGAGTTCCGGGACAGGGCTTAAGCAGTACGTC. This gives the protein CAWSSGTGLKQYV.

This clone was observed a few times. The chain recombines TRBV5-8 with TRBJ2-7; 7 bases align to TRBD1. Germline V gives CDR1 SGHTS, CDR2 YDEGEE. CDR3 length equals 13 residues. V was pared by 4 bases and J by 3 bases, with 4 bases of the junction left unmatched. CDR3 in amino acids: CASSHDRDYEQYV. The CDR3 DNA sequence: TGTGCCAGCAGCCATGACAGGGACTACGAGCAGTACGTC.

J is TRBJ1-5 and V is TRBV6-5; D is unresolved. Per germline, CDR1 MNHEY and CDR2 SVGAGI. Trimming removed 2 bases at V and 3 bases at J, with 8 bases between. The CDR3 covers 14 residues. DNA for the CDR3: TGTGCCAGCAGTTACCCCCAAATCAATCAGCCCCAGCATTTT. Translated, it gives CASSYPQINQPQHF.

In regard to this clone: A junction end diverges from the germline sequence, so it may reflect a read error. The rearrangement joins TRBV11-1 to TRBJ2-1; 10 bases are a match to TRBD2. This CDR3 is 16 amino acids long. Germline values: CDR1 SGHAT, CDR2 FQDESV (reference sequence). CDR3 sequence: CVSSLAQGLAFGEQFF. Here the CDR3 DNA reads TGTGTCAGCAGCTTAGCGCAGGGACTAGCGTTCGGTGAGCAGTTCTTC.

A few counts support this clone. The chain joins TRBV9 to TRBJ1-3; TRBD1 agrees at 7 bases. This CDR3 has 16 amino acids. The V gene end was trimmed by 3 bases and the J gene end by 4 bases; junction bases not matched to a gene: 10. In germline, CDR1 is SGDLS, CDR2 YYNGEE. CDR3 in amino acids: CASSGLLGQWGNTIYF. CDR3 DNA sequence: TGTGCCAGCAGCGGTCTCTTGGGACAGTGGGGAAACACCATATATTTT.

J is TRBJ1-1 and V is TRBV11-2, with D possibly matching TRBD1 (5 bases). In germline, CDR1 is SGHAT, CDR2 FQNNGV. V lost 5 bases, J lost 7 bases, and 14 bases lay in between. The CDR3 covers 13 residues. CDR3 nucleotides: TGTGCCAGCAGCCCGGGTAGGGGCATTGAAGCTTTCTTT. Protein: CASSPGRGIEAFF.

CDR3 loop: CASSLTGFSNQPQHF. Here the CDR3 DNA reads TGTGCCAGCAGCTTAACGGGATTTAGCAATCAGCCCCAGCATTTT. This rearrangement joins TRBV7-2 to TRBJ1-5, with D hard to call. The CDR3 has 15 amino acids. CDR1 SGHTA and CDR2 FQGNSA come from the germline V gene. V gave up 2 bases and J gave up 0 bases, with 8 bases separating them.

This sequence joins TRBV11-2 and TRBJ1-1; D is uncertain. Germline V gives CDR1 SGHAT, CDR2 FQNNGV. Trimming took off 6 bases at V and 1 base at J, with 18 bases between the two ends. The CDR3 spans 16 residues. CDR3 bases: TGTGCCAGCAGGAAAACCTGGTCCCCCGGGAACACTGAAGCTTTCTTT. Translating gives CASRKTWSPGNTEAFF.

J is TRBJ1-5 and V is TRBV7-9; 9 nucleotides line up with TRBD1. V shed 5 bases and J 5 bases; nucleotides not matched to a gene: 7. Per the germline V gene, CDR1 is SEHNR and CDR2 is FQNEAQ (reference sequence). CDR3 size: 15 residues. CDR3 in DNA: TGTGCCAGCAGCCGGGACAGGGTCCCCCATCAGCCCCAGCATTTT. Protein sequence: CASSRDRVPHQPQHF.

The chain links TRBV4-1 to TRBJ1-6; D is uncertain. From germline, CDR1 is MGHRA and CDR2 YSYEKL. This CDR3 is 15 amino acids long. The ends were cut back, 1 base at V and 7 bases at J, with 11 bases in the middle. The CDR3 nucleotides are TGCGCCAGCAGCCAAGCCTTCAGGAACAATTCACCCCTCCACTTT. It yields the protein CASSQAFRNNSPLHF.

The rearrangement joins TRBV27 to TRBJ1-3; D call uncertain. V was clipped by 5 bases and J by 3 bases, with 20 bases between them. Germline lookup yields CDR1 MNHEY and CDR2 SMNVEV (reference sequence). The length of the CDR3 is 17 residues. CDR3 DNA: TGTGCCAGCAGTATACGGGGTTTGGGTTTAGGTGGAAACACCATATATTTT. Protein sequence: CASSIRGLGLGGNTIYF.

The CDR3 protein is CASSYPGQVGSGYTF. CDR3 nucleotides: TGTGCCAGCAGTTACCCCGGACAGGTCGGCTCGGGCTACACCTTC. The chain employs TRBV6-6 and TRBJ1-2; TRBD1 aligns across 7 bases. The germline gives CDR1 MNHNY, CDR2 SVGAGI (reference sequence). V lost 2 bases, J lost 8 bases, and 11 bases stayed unmatched. The length of the CDR3 is 15 residues.

This chain connects TRBV12-5 to TRBJ1-5; TRBD1 matches at 7 bases. V trimming: 8 bases; J trimming: 4 bases; junction bases outside the gene matches: 11. This CDR3 has 15 residues. The germline gives CDR1 LGHNT, CDR2 FRNRAP. The CDR3 region is CASQWMGQWNQPQHF. The CDR3 DNA is TGTGCTAGTCAATGGATGGGACAGTGGAATCAGCCCCAGCATTTT.

This sequence joins TRBV7-3 and TRBJ2-1; 7 bases line up with TRBD1. The germline CDR1 and CDR2 sequences are SGHTA and FQGTGA. The ends lost 1 base at V and 5 bases at J; junction bases unmatched: 5. CDR3 length: 15 residues. CDR3 region: CASSLMRGLHNEQFF. For the CDR3, the DNA is TGTGCCAGCAGCTTAATGAGGGGGCTCCACAATGAGCAGTTCTTC.

The chain links TRBV11-1 to TRBJ1-2; D unresolved. The length of the CDR3 is 13 residues. The V gene lost 7 bases and the J gene lost 2 bases, with 11 bases spanning the gap. Per germline, CDR1 SGHAT and CDR2 FQDESV (reference sequence). DNA of the CDR3: TGTGCCAGCACCCCGATGAGGAACTATGGCTACACCTTC. Translating gives CASTPMRNYGYTF.

Only a few counts were recorded for this clone. This sequence joins TRBV6-5 and TRBJ2-3; 7 bases line up with TRBD1. CDR1 and CDR2 (germline): MNHEY, SVGAGI. The CDR3 contains 16 residues. The J segment lost 0 bases and the V segment lost 4 bases, leaving 7 bases of the junction unmatched. CDR3 DNA sequence: TGTGCCAGCAGTTCCCCCGGGACAGATAGCACAGATACGCAGTATTTT. Protein sequence: CASSSPGTDSTDTQYF.

The sample holds a few counts of this clone. V gene TRBV7-8 combines with J gene TRBJ1-2; 8 nucleotides line up with TRBD1. V lost 5 bases to trimming and J lost 5 bases; unmatched junction nucleotides: 7. This CDR3 contains 14 residues. Germline V CDR1 and CDR2: SGHVS, FQNEAQ. Here the CDR3 reads CASSERTGLYGYTF. CDR3 coding DNA: TGTGCCAGCAGCGAACGGACAGGGTTATATGGCTACACCTTC.

V is TRBV4-1 and J is TRBJ2-3; D is ambiguous. Trimming cost V 4 bases and J 4 bases, with 6 bases left between them. Germline CDR1 MGHRA, CDR2 YSYEKL. The CDR3 spans 12 residues. Written as DNA, the CDR3 is TGCGCCAGCAGCCCGTCCCCAGATACGCAGTATTTT. Amino acids: CASSPSPDTQYF.

A few counts support this clone. The chain uses TRBV6-2 or TRBV6-3 and TRBJ2-7; 14 bases line up with TRBD2. The CDR3 contains 18 residues. Per germline, CDR1 MNHEY and CDR2 SVGEGT. Germline trimming cut 5 bases from V and 3 bases from J; bases unmatched to any gene: 12. The CDR3 loop is CASSPLKKGLAGDYEQYV. CDR3 in DNA: TGTGCCAGCAGTCCCCTTAAGAAGGGACTAGCGGGGGACTACGAGCAGTACGTC.